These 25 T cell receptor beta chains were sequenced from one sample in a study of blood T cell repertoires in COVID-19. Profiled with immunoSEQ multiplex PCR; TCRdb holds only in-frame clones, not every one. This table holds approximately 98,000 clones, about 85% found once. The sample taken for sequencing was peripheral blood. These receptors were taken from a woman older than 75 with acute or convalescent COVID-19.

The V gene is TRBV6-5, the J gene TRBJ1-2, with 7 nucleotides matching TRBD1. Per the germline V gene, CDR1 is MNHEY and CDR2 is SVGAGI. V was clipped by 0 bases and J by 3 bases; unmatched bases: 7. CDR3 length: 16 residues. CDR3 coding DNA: TGTGCCAGCAGTTACTCCTCCGGGACAGTAGACTATGGCTACACCTTC. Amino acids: CASSYSSGTVDYGYTF.

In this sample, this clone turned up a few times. This CDR3 is CASSLDRGRRVQPQHF. The CDR3 region has the DNA TGTGCCAGCAGCTTGGACAGGGGGCGTCGGGTTCAGCCCCAGCATTTT. V gene TRBV7-3 combines with J gene TRBJ1-5; 11 bases map to TRBD1. J was trimmed by 6 bases and V by 3 bases; bases with no gene match: 7. The CDR3 has 16 residues. Germline V gene sequence: CDR1 SGHTA, CDR2 FQGTGA.

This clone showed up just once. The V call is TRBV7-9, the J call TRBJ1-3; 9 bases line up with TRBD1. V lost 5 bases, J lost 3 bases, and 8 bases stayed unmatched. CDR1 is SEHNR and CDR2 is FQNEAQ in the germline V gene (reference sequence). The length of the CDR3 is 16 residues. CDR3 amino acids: CASSPQGQGYGNTIYF. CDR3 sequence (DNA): TGTGCCAGCAGCCCCCAGGGACAGGGTTATGGAAACACCATATATTTT. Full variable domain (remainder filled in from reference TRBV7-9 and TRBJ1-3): DTGVSQNPRHKITKRGQNVTFRCDPISEHNRLYWYRQTLGQGPEFLTYFQNEAQLEKSRLLSDRFSAERPKGSFSTLEIQRTEQGDSAMYLCASSPQGQGYGNTIYFGEGSWLTVV.

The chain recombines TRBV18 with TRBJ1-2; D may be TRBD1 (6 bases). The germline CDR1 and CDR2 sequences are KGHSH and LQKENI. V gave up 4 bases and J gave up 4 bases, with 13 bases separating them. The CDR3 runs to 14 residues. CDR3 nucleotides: TGTGCCAGCTCACAAGGGACATCTTCCTATGGCTACACCTTC. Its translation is CASSQGTSSYGYTF. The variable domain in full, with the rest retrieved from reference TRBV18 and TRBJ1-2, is NAGVMQNPRHLVRRRGQEARLRCSPMKGHSHVYWYRQLPEEGLKFMVYLQKENIIDESGMPKERFSAEFPKEGPSILRIQQVVRGDSAAYFCASSQGTSSYGYTFGSGTRLTVV.

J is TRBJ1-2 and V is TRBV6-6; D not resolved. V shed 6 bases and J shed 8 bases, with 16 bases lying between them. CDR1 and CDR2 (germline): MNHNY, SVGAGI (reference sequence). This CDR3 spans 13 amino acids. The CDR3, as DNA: TGTGCCAGCAGCAACCTGGCGGCCGTAGGCTACACCTTC. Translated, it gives CASSNLAAVGYTF.

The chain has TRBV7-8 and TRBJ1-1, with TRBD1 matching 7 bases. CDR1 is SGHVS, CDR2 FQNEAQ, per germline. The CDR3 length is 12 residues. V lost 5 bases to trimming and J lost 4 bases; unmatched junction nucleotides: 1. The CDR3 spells CASSRQGTEAFF. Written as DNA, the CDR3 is TGTGCCAGCAGCCGACAGGGCACTGAAGCTTTCTTT.

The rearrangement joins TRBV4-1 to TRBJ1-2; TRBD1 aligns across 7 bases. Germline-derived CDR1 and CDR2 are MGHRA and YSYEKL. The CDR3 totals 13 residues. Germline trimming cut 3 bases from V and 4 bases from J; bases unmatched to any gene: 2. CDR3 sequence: CASSQGQSYGYTF. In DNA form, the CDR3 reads TGCGCCAGCAGCCAGGGACAGTCCTATGGCTACACCTTC.

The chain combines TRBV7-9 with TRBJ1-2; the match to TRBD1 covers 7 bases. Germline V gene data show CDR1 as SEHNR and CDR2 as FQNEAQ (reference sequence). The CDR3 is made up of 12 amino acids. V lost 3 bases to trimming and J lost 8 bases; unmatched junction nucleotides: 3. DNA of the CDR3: TGTGCCAGCAGCTTCGACAGGGAAGGCTACACCTTC. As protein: CASSFDREGYTF.

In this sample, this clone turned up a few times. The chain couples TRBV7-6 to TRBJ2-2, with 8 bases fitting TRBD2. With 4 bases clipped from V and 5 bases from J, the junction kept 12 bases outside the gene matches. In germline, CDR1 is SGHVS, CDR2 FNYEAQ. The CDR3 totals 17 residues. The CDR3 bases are TGTGCCAGCAGCTCCAACCTCGGGGGGGCCGGGACCGGGGAGCTGTTTTTT. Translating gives CASSSNLGGAGTGELFF.

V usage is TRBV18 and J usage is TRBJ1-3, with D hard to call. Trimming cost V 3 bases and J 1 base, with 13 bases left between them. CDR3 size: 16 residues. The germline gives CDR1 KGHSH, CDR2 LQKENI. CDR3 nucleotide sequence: TGTGCCAGCTCACCGGCGGAGGGCAGGTCTGGAAACACCATATATTTT. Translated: CASSPAEGRSGNTIYF.

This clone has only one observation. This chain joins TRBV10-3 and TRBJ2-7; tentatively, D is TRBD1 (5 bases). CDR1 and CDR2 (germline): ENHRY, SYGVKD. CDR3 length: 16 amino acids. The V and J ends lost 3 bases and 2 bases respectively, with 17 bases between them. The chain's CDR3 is CAISEGVGQGTYEQYF. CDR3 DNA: TGTGCCATCAGTGAAGGAGTGGGCCAGGGTACCTACGAGCAGTACTTC.

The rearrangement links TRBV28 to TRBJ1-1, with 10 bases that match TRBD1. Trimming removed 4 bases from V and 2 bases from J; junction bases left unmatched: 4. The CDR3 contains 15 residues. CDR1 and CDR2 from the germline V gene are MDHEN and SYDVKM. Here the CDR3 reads CASSSPTGGNTEAFF. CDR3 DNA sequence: TGTGCCAGCAGTTCCCCGACAGGGGGCAACACTGAAGCTTTCTTT.

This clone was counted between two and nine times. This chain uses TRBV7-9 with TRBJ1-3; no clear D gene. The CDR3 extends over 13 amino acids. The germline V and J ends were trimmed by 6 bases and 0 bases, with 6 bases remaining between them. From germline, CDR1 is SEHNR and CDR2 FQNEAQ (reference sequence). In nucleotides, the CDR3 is TGTGCCAGCAGTTCAGTCTCTGGAAACACCATATATTTT. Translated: CASSSVSGNTIYF.

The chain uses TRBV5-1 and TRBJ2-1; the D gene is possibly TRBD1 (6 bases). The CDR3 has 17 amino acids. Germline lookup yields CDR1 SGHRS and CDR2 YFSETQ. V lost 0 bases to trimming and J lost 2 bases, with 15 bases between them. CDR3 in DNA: TGCGCCAGCAGCTTGGCCCCCGGCGGACAGACCTACAATGAGCAGTTCTTC. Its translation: CASSLAPGGQTYNEQFF.

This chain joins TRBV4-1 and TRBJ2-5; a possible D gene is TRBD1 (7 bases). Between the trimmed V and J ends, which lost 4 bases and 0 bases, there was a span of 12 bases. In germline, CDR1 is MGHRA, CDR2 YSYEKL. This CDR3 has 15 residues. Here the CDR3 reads CASSRGDSYQETQYF. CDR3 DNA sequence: TGCGCCAGCAGCCGGGGGGACAGCTACCAAGAGACCCAGTACTTC.

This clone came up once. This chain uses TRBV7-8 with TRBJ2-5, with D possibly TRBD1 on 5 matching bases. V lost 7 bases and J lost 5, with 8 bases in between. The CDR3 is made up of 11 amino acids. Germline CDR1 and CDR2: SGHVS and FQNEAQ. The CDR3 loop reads CASTAGETQYF. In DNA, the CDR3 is TGTGCCAGCACCGCAGGGGAGACCCAGTACTTC. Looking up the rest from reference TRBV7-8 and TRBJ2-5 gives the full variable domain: GAGVSQSPRYKVAKRGQDVALRCDPISGHVSLFWYQQALGQGPEFLTYFQNEAQLDKSGLPSDRFFAERPEGSVSTLKIQRTQQEDSAVYLCASTAGETQYFGPGTRLLVL.

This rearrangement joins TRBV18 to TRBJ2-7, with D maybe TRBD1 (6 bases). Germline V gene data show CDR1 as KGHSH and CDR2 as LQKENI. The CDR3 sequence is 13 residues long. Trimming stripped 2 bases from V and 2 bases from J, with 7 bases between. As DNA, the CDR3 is TGTGCCAGCTCACCAACAGGGACCTACGAGCAGTACGTC. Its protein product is CASSPTGTYEQYV.

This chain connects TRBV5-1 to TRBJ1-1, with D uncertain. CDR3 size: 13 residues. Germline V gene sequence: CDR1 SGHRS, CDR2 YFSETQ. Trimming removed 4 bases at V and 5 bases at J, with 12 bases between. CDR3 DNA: TGCGCCAGCAGCCAAACAGAAAGAACTGAAGCTTTCTTT. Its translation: CASSQTERTEAFF. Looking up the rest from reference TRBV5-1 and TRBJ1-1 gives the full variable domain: KAGVTQTPRYLIKTRGQQVTLSCSPISGHRSVSWYQQTPGQGLQFLFEYFSETQRNKGNFPGRFSGRQFSNSRSEMNVSTLELGDSALYLCASSQTERTEAFFGQGTRLTVV.

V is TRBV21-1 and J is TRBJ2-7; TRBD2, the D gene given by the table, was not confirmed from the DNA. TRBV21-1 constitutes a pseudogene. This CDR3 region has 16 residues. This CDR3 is CASSKACAGPGREQYV. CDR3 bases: TGTGCCAGCAGCAAAGCTTGTGCAGGTCCGGGGAGGGAGCAGTACGTC.

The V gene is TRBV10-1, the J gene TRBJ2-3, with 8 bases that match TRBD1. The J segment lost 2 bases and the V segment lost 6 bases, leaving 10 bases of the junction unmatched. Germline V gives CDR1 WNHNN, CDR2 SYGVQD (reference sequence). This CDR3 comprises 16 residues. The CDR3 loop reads CASSKSQGAYTDTQYF. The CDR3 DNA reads TGCGCCAGCAGCAAAAGTCAGGGGGCTTACACAGATACGCAGTATTTT.

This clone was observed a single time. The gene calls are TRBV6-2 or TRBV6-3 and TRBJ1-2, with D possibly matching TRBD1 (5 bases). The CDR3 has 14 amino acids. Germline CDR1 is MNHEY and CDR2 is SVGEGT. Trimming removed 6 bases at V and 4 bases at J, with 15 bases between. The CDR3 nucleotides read TGTGCCAGCAGCCCCAGGGAAAGGAGCTATGGCTACACCTTC. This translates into CASSPRERSYGYTF.

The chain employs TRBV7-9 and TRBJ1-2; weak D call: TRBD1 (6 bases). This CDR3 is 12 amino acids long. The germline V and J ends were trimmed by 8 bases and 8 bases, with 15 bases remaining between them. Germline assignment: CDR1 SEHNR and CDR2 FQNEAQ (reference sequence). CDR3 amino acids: CASGGNLRGYTF. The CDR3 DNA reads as TGTGCCAGCGGGGGCAACCTTAGAGGCTACACCTTC. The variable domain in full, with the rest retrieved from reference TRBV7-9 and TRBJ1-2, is DTGVSQNPRHKITKRGQNVTFRCDPISEHNRLYWYRQTLGQGPEFLTYFQNEAQLEKSRLLSDRFSAERPKGSFSTLEIQRTEQGDSAMYLCASGGNLRGYTFGSGTRLTVV.

The CDR3 loop reads CASSFSTEQFF. CDR3 nucleotides: TGTGCCAGCAGCTTTAGTACTGAGCAGTTCTTC. The chain joins TRBV5-6 to TRBJ2-1; unclear D gene. The ends were cut back, 2 bases at V and 9 bases at J, with 6 bases in the middle. The CDR3 extends over 11 amino acids. Germline V gene sequence: CDR1 SGHDT, CDR2 YYEEEE.

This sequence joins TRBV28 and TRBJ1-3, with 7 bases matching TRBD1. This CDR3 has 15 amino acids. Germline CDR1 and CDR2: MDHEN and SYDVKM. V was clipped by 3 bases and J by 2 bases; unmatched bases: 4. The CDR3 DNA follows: TGTGCCAGCAGTTTGGTGCAGGGGGCTGGAAACACCATATATTTT. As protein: CASSLVQGAGNTIYF.

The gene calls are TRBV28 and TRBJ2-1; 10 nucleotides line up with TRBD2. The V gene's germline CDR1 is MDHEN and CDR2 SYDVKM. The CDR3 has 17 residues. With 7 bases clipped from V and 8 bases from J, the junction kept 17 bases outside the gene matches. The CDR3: CASTTPAGGLEFDEQFF. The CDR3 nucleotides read TGTGCCAGCACCACCCCAGCGGGGGGGCTCGAGTTCGATGAGCAGTTCTTC.